The 14 T cell receptor beta chains listed next were all sequenced from one sample in a study of metastatic and nonmetastatic thyroid tumors. Using MiXCR, TCRdb reanalyzed the PCR reads. This table holds over 30,000 clones, roughly a sixth found once. Prior to thyroid surgery, none of the patients had received any treatment. Sequencing was done on a sample of blood. The receptor set was obtained from a male donor with papillary thyroid cancer or a benign thyroid nodule (not recorded which). Some clones in this sample may be carry-over from other donors' samples.

This clone has only a few counts. The V gene is TRBV6-1, the J gene TRBJ1-4, with 7 positions matching TRBD1. The length of the CDR3 is 16 residues. Germline CDR1 MNHNS, CDR2 SASEGT. The trim removed 7 bases at V and 1 base at J, leaving 9 bases unmatched. As DNA, the CDR3 is TGTGCCAGCATACTGCAGGGGGGAAGAACTAATGAAAAACTGTTTTTT. Amino acid sequence: CASILQGGRTNEKLFF.

V is TRBV6-2 or TRBV6-3 and J is TRBJ2-1; D remains ambiguous. The ends were cut back, 5 bases at V and 9 bases at J, with 14 bases in the middle. Germline CDR1 is MNHEY and CDR2 is SVGEGT. CDR3 size: 13 residues. CDR3: CASSNHAGREQFF. Here the CDR3 DNA reads TGTGCCAGCAGTAATCACGCTGGGCGTGAGCAGTTCTTC.

At least ten counts were recorded for this clone. The chain is built from TRBV11-1 and TRBJ2-3; the match to TRBD2 covers 13 bases. The CDR3 has 18 residues. The germline CDR1 and CDR2 sequences are SGHAT and FQDESV (reference sequence). With V trimmed by 5 bases and J by 4 bases, 12 bases remained unmatched. The CDR3 reads CASSQATSGGIWPDTQYF. DNA of the CDR3: TGTGCCAGCAGCCAGGCGACTAGCGGGGGGATCTGGCCAGATACGCAGTATTTT.

This clone turned up a few times. The genes are TRBV6-2 or TRBV6-3 and TRBJ2-6, with a tentative D call TRBD1 (5 bases). Germline V gene lookup returns CDR1 MNHEY and CDR2 SVGEGT. CDR3 length equals 18 residues. Trimming cost V 4 bases and J 0 bases, with 16 bases left between them. The DNA for the CDR3 is TGTGCCAGCAGTTCTTACAGGCCTTTCCTCTCTGGGGCCAACGTCCTGACTTTC. Protein product: CASSSYRPFLSGANVLTF.

This clone counts as large (0.1 to 1%). This chain uses TRBV7-2 with TRBJ2-7, with TRBD1 matching over 8 bases. This CDR3 has 13 residues. CDR1 and CDR2 from the germline V gene are SGHTA and FQGNSA. The J segment lost 2 bases and the V segment lost 5 bases, leaving 2 bases of the junction unmatched. Here the CDR3 DNA reads TGTGCCAGCAGCCCGACAGGGGCCTACGAGCAGTACTTC. It specifies CASSPTGAYEQYF. The full variable domain, in which reference TRBV7-2 and TRBJ2-7 provide the parts outside the CDR3, is GAGVSQSPSNKVTEKGKDVELRCDPISGHTALYWYRQSLGQGLEFLIYFQGNSAPDKSGLPSDRFSAERTGGSVSTLTIQRTQQEDSAVYLCASSPTGAYEQYFGPGTRLTVT.

This clone was observed at least ten times. The CDR3 here is CATSRIWTTGEGYGYTF. The DNA for the CDR3 is TGTGCCACCAGCAGAATTTGGACTACGGGCGAAGGATATGGCTACACCTTC. This chain joins TRBV15 and TRBJ1-2; D not resolved. CDR1 is LNHNV and CDR2 is YYDKDF in the germline V gene (reference sequence). V lost 2 bases and J lost 5, with 21 bases in between. The CDR3 has 17 amino acids.

This clone showed up many times. V is TRBV4-3 and J is TRBJ2-7; D not resolved. Trimming took off 0 bases at V and 1 base at J, with 13 bases between the two ends. CDR1 is LGHNA and CDR2 is YSLEER in the germline V gene. The CDR3 sequence is 16 residues long. Here the CDR3 reads CASSQETWPGSYEQYF. The CDR3 DNA reads TGCGCCAGCAGCCAAGAAACATGGCCCGGGTCCTACGAGCAGTACTTC.

Concerning this clone: The sample contains more than one DNA sequence encoding this CDR3. This sequence joins TRBV30 and TRBJ2-2; possibly TRBD1 or TRBD2 for D (5 bases each). This CDR3 comprises 13 residues. Trimming removed 2 bases at V and 6 bases at J, with 10 bases between. The V gene's germline CDR1 is GTSNPN and CDR2 SVGIG (reference sequence). CDR3 DNA: TGTGCCTGGAGTAGAGGGGACGCCGGGGAGCTGTTTTTT. This translates into CAWSRGDAGELFF.

This clone showed up many times. V is TRBV28 and J is TRBJ1-4; D remains ambiguous. V lost 1 base and J 2 bases, leaving 8 bases between the germline ends. CDR3 length: 15 residues. CDR1 is MDHEN, CDR2 SYDVKM, per germline. The CDR3 is CASSLSGSTNEKLFF. CDR3 DNA: TGTGCCAGCAGTTTATCTGGGTCTACTAATGAAAAACTGTTTTTT.

This clone was seen at least ten times. The chain carries TRBV12-3 or TRBV12-4 and TRBJ2-5, with TRBD2 matching over 7 bases. This CDR3 spans 16 amino acids. With 3 bases clipped from V and 5 bases from J, the junction kept 12 bases outside the gene matches. DNA for the CDR3: TGTGCCAGCAGTTTGGCTAGCGGTCCTATGGGGGAGACCCAGTACTTC. This sequence encodes CASSLASGPMGETQYF.

At least ten counts were recorded for this clone. Since a much larger clone is just one base distant, this may be a read error. The chain carries TRBV3-1 and TRBJ2-7; no definite D call. The CDR3 runs to 14 residues. Per germline, CDR1 LGHDT and CDR2 YNNKEL (reference sequence). Trimming removed 1 base at V and 2 bases at J, with 9 bases between. CDR3 in amino acids: CASSQGGSPYEQYF. The CDR3 nucleotides read TGTGCCAGCAGCCAAGGGGGTAGCCCCTACGAGCAGTACTTC.

In its sample, this clone was seen many times. The chain recombines TRBV2 with TRBJ2-3; the D is unclear. V was trimmed by 3 bases and J by 6 bases, leaving 13 bases between them. CDR3 length: 14 amino acids. Germline-derived CDR1 and CDR2 are SNHLY and FYNNEI. The CDR3 region is CASSDRSGSDTQYF. CDR3 nucleotide sequence: TGTGCCAGCAGTGATAGGTCTGGGTCTGATACGCAGTATTTT.

Worth noting for this clone: A much larger clone lies a single base off, so this may be a read error. V is TRBV20-1 and J is TRBJ2-1; D call uncertain. CDR3 length equals 14 residues. Germline lookup yields CDR1 DFQATT and CDR2 SNEGSKA (reference sequence). The CDR3 nucleotides are TGCAGCGCTAGATATGGGTCTAGAGACAATGAGCAGTTCTTC. Amino acids: CSARYGSRDNEQFF.

This clone was counted ten times or more. This chain links TRBV2 with TRBJ1-1; weak D call: TRBD1 (5 bases). Deletions cut 8 bases from V and 0 bases from J, with 13 bases between. Germline CDR1 and CDR2: SNHLY and FYNNEI. This CDR3 has 14 residues. The CDR3 here is CASGRTLMNTEAFF. CDR3 coding DNA: TGTGCCAGCGGCCGGACACTTATGAACACTGAAGCTTTCTTT. The complete variable domain, with remaining parts taken from reference TRBV2 and TRBJ1-1, reads EPEVTQTPSHQVTQMGQEVILRCVPISNHLYFYWYRQILGQKVEFLVSFYNNEISEKSEIFDDQFSVERPDGSNFTLKIRSTKLEDSAMYFCASGRTLMNTEAFFGQGTRLTVV.